The rows below give T cell receptor beta chains drawn from one sample of a study of T cell repertoires in cytomegalovirus infection. Each CDR3 protein is one row after TCRdb ran MiXCR on the reads. This sample has some 500,000 distinct CDR3 sequences, with around two fifths found just once. Their recognized antigens are unknown. The specimen comprised cultured PBMCs, sampled from culture after CMV antigen stimulation. Every receptor here comes from a human donor in good health (CMV status not recorded). Some clones in this sample may be carry-over from other donors' samples. CDR3s include the opening cysteine and the closing phenylalanine or tryptophan. The D gene is left open where the match is weak. Rows give clone size only sometimes, using once, few, many, or a class for an expanded clone.

>TRBV12-3/TRBV12-4|.|TRBJ2-1|16|TRBD1
CASSYLGQGAKNEQFF
TGTGCCAGCAGTTACCTCGGACAGGGGGCAAAGAATGAGCAGTTCTTC
>TRBV20-1|.|TRBJ1-2|12|.
CSARPNNYGYTF
TGCAGTGCCAGGCCGAATAACTATGGCTACACCTTC
>TRBV4-1|few|TRBJ2-3|14|.
CASSAGTPTDTQYF
TGCGCCAGCAGCGCCGGGACACCCACAGATACGCAGTATTTT
>TRBV7-4|.|TRBJ2-2|15|.
CASSVSGGYTGELFF
TGTGCCAGCAGCGTCTCAGGAGGATACACCGGGGAGCTGTTTTTT
>TRBV4-3|.|TRBJ2-3|17|TRBD2
CASSQDPGRASTDTQYF
TGCGCCAGCAGCCAAGACCCCGGGAGGGCTAGCACAGATACGCAGTATTTT
>TRBV28|many|TRBJ2-7|15|TRBD1
CASSLFRQGFSEQYF
TGTGCCAGCAGTTTATTCCGACAGGGGTTCTCCGAGCAGTACTTC
>TRBV11-2|few|TRBJ2-5|15|TRBD2
CASSLGLVGQETQYF
TGTGCCAGCAGCTTGGGACTAGTCGGGCAAGAGACCCAGTACTTC
>TRBV6-1|.|TRBJ2-3|17|.
CASSEAGVGPYTDTQYF
TGTGCCAGCAGTGAAGCTGGTGTGGGACCCTACACAGATACGCAGTATTTT
>TRBV7-9|few|TRBJ2-1|18|TRBD2
CASSGLAGGQSSYNEQFF
TGTGCCAGCAGCGGACTAGCGGGAGGCCAAAGCTCCTACAATGAGCAGTTCTTC
>TRBV11-3|.|TRBJ1-5|17|.
CASSTRRRGASNQPQHF
TGTGCCAGCAGCACCCGTCGGAGGGGGGCCAGCAATCAGCCCCAGCATTTT
>TRBV6-6|.|TRBJ1-2|15|.
CATKPFGGTNYGYTF
TGTGCCACCAAGCCGTTTGGGGGAACTAACTATGGCTACACCTTC
>TRBV5-5|few|TRBJ1-2|15|.
CASSWAGRAGYGYTF
TGTGCCAGCAGCTGGGCCGGGAGGGCTGGCTATGGCTACACCTTC
>TRBV7-2|.|TRBJ2-1|17|TRBD2
CASSSRLRGGARNEQFF
TGTGCCAGCAGCTCCCGGCTCCGCGGGGGGGCGAGGAATGAGCAGTTCTTC
>TRBV20-1|few|TRBJ2-7|14|TRBD2
CSARGLADIYEQYF
TGCAGTGCTAGAGGACTAGCGGATATCTACGAGCAGTACTTC
>TRBV7-2|.|TRBJ2-1|17|TRBD2
CASSLALLAGVSNEQFF
TGTGCCAGCAGCTTAGCCCTACTAGCGGGAGTATCCAATGAGCAGTTCTTC
>TRBV4-2|once|TRBJ2-1|16|.
CASSQREGGADNEQFF
TGTGCCAGCAGCCAGCGCGAAGGGGGGGCCGACAATGAGCAGTTCTTC
>TRBV7-8|few|TRBJ1-2|15|.
CASSLETPGLRRSDF
TGTGCCAGCAGCTTAGAAACTCCAGGGCTTAGACGATCGGACTTC
>TRBV20-1|few|TRBJ1-5|18|TRBD1
CSARDNRGSGNSNQPQHF
TGCAGTGCTAGAGATAACAGGGGCTCGGGGAATAGCAATCAGCCCCAGCATTTT
>TRBV7-2|few|TRBJ2-7|15|TRBD2
CASSPSGGAAYEQYF
TGTGCCAGCAGCCCTAGCGGGGGGGCGGCGTACGAGCAGTACTTC
>TRBV14|.|TRBJ2-1|14|.
CASSPNWFNNEQFF
TGTGCCAGCAGCCCCAATTGGTTCAACAATGAGCAGTTCTTC